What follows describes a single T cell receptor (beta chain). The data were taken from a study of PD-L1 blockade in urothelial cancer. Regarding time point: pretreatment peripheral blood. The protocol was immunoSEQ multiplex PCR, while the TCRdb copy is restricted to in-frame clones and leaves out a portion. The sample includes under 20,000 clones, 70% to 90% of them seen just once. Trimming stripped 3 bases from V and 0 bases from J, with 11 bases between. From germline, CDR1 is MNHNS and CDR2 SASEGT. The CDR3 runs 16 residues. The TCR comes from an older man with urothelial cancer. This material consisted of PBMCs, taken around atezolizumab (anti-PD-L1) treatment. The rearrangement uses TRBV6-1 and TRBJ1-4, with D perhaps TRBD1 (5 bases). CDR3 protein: CASSDLTASTNEKLFF. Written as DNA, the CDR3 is TGTGCCAGCAGTGACTTGACAGCCTCAACTAATGAAAAACTGTTTTTT.